This TCR beta chain was identified in a study of blood T cell repertoires in COVID-19. Sequencing used immunoSEQ multiplex PCR; TCRdb keeps in-frame clones, though not all of them. Here the sample spans 200,000 to 300,000 clones, around nine tenths being singletons. All recovered Cohort 3 donors got two negative PCRs, got clearance, or saw symptom resolution. The V gene's germline CDR1 is SGHDT and CDR2 YYEEEE. The V and J ends lost 4 bases and 5 bases, in that order; junction bases with no gene match: 8. This CDR3 is built from 15 residues. This clonotype was obtained from a man aged 40-50 years who had recovered from COVID-19. The V call is TRBV5-6, the J call TRBJ2-5; 10 bases are shared with TRBD1. Source material: PBMCs or T cells enriched from blood (not recorded which). CDR3 region: CASSTGTGVRETQYF. CDR3 nucleotide sequence: TGTGCCAGCAGCACCGGGACAGGGGTGAGGGAGACCCAGTACTTC.